The following is a TCR beta chain sequence with its context. The repertoire was sequenced with immunoSEQ multiplex PCR; TCRdb's copy has only in-frame clones and lacks some. Among 45,000 to 55,000 clones listed, 88% were seen once. Germline CDR1 and CDR2: MDHEN and SYDVKM. There are 12 residues in the CDR3. Between the trimmed V and J ends, which lost 4 bases and 4 bases, there was a span of 5 bases. This sample is part of a study of OX40 agonist ivuxolimab in advanced cancers. The chain is built from TRBV28 and TRBJ1-5, with D unclear. Sample: CD4+ or CD8+ T cells sorted from blood, taken in a trial of the OX40 agonist ivuxolimab. The source of this sequence is an adult with an advanced solid tumor such as melanoma, head and neck, liver or kidney cancer. The DNA for the CDR3 is TGTGCCAGCAGTTCGACTAATCAGCCCCAGCATTTT. This encodes CASSSTNQPQHF.